One and the same sample provided the 28 T cell receptor beta chains below, sequenced in a study of cytotoxic CD8 clonotypes in ibrutinib-treated CLL. Method: immunoSEQ multiplex PCR; TCRdb's copy keeps in-frame clones and lacks some. The sample shows hundreds of thousands of clones, roughly 70% of them seen only once. Specimen: PBMCs, collected after 24 months of ibrutinib treatment. These receptors all stem from a human donor with chronic lymphocytic leukemia.

This clone was found a few times. The chain recombines TRBV11-3 with TRBJ2-3; tentative D call: TRBD1 (5 bases). The germline V gene encodes CDR1 SGHNT and CDR2 YENEEA. The CDR3 covers 13 residues. The ends were cut back, 4 bases at V and 0 bases at J, with 5 bases in the middle. Here the CDR3 DNA reads TGTGCCAGCAGCTCAGGGAGCACAGATACGCAGTATTTT. This gives the protein CASSSGSTDTQYF.

The chain has TRBV30 and TRBJ1-1; D gene uncertain. Deletions cut 1 base from V and 3 bases from J, with 6 bases between. The CDR3 contains 12 residues. Germline V CDR1 and CDR2: GTSNPN, SVGIG (reference sequence). CDR3 coding DNA: TGTGCCTGGAGTGAAGGACACACTGAAGCTTTCTTT. This sequence encodes CAWSEGHTEAFF.

The rearrangement joins TRBV15 to TRBJ2-1; D tentatively reads TRBD1 or TRBD2 (6 bases each). V dropped 0 bases and J dropped 5 bases, with 17 bases sitting between them. Germline-derived CDR1 and CDR2 are LNHNV and YYDKDF (reference sequence). The CDR3 is made up of 17 amino acids. The CDR3 DNA reads as TGTGCCACCAGCAGAGATCCGGGGGCGGGGCTAAACAATGAGCAGTTCTTC. Amino acids: CATSRDPGAGLNNEQFF.

The chain carries TRBV18 and TRBJ2-1; D ambiguous. V lost 1 base and J 0 bases, leaving 10 bases between the germline ends. Germline CDR1 KGHSH, CDR2 LQKENI. This CDR3 has 16 amino acids. CDR3: CASSPRQPSSYNEQFF. CDR3 DNA: TGTGCCAGCTCACCACGGCAACCGAGCTCCTACAATGAGCAGTTCTTC. The variable domain in full, completed from reference TRBV18 and TRBJ2-1, reads NAGVMQNPRHLVRRRGQEARLRCSPMKGHSHVYWYRQLPEEGLKFMVYLQKENIIDESGMPKERFSAEFPKEGPSILRIQQVVRGDSAAYFCASSPRQPSSYNEQFFGPGTRLTVL.

The rearrangement uses TRBV29-1 and TRBJ1-1; TRBD1 matches 10 bases. Germline V gives CDR1 SQVTM, CDR2 ANQGSEA. V gave up 7 bases and J gave up 2 bases; unmatched junction bases: 10. The CDR3 loop spans 15 amino acids. CDR3 nucleotide sequence: TGCAGCGCCGTCGGGGACAGGGGTTTAAACACTGAAGCTTTCTTT. This translates into CSAVGDRGLNTEAFF.

The chain has TRBV2 and TRBJ1-2, with 7 bases fitting TRBD1. The CDR3 sequence is 15 residues long. CDR1 and CDR2 from the germline V gene are SNHLY and FYNNEI. V trimming: 4 bases; J trimming: 4 bases; junction bases outside the gene matches: 9. The CDR3 loop is CASSGTGAGSYGYTF. The CDR3, as DNA: TGTGCCAGCAGTGGCACAGGGGCGGGTTCCTATGGCTACACCTTC. Drawing the rest from reference TRBV2 and TRBJ1-2, the complete variable domain is EPEVTQTPSHQVTQMGQEVILRCVPISNHLYFYWYRQILGQKVEFLVSFYNNEISEKSEIFDDQFSVERPDGSNFTLKIRSTKLEDSAMYFCASSGTGAGSYGYTFGSGTRLTVV.

The chain employs TRBV10-2 and TRBJ1-1, with D unresolved. CDR3 length: 12 amino acids. V was cut by 6 bases and J by 4 bases, with 9 bases left in between. Germline values: CDR1 WSHSY, CDR2 SAAADI. CDR3 sequence reads: CASSPMGTEAFF. For the CDR3, the DNA is TGCGCCAGCAGCCCGATGGGCACTGAAGCTTTCTTT.

The chain is built from TRBV6-6 and TRBJ1-1; perhaps TRBD1 as D (6 bases). From germline, CDR1 is MNHNY and CDR2 SVGAGI (reference sequence). V gave up 2 bases and J gave up 8 bases, with 15 bases separating them. The CDR3 has 14 amino acids. The CDR3 protein is CASSYHQDSWEAFF. For the CDR3, the DNA is TGTGCCAGCAGTTACCATCAGGACAGCTGGGAAGCTTTCTTT.

V gene TRBV4-2 combines with J gene TRBJ2-7; 10 nucleotides match TRBD2. The germline CDR1 and CDR2 sequences are LGHNA and YNFKEQ. V was clipped by 1 base and J by 5 bases; unmatched bases: 11. This CDR3 is built from 17 residues. CDR3 amino acids: CASSQVGGIAGGNEQYF. CDR3 DNA sequence: TGTGCCAGCAGCCAAGTAGGGGGGATAGCGGGAGGTAACGAGCAGTACTTC.

This rearrangement joins TRBV10-3 to TRBJ2-7, with a tentative D call TRBD2 (5 bases). Trimming took 0 bases from V and 5 from J, leaving 11 bases between them. CDR3 length: 14 amino acids. The germline CDR1 and CDR2 sequences are ENHRY and SYGVKD. In nucleotides, the CDR3 is TGTGCCATCAGTGAGTCGAGAGGGCTGGACGAGCAGTACTTC. Encoded protein: CAISESRGLDEQYF.

This clone turned up a few times. The chain carries TRBV2 and TRBJ1-5; maybe TRBD1 (5 bases). Looked up from germline, CDR1 is SNHLY and CDR2 is FYNNEI. V lost 7 bases and J lost 4, with 11 bases in between. CDR3 length: 13 residues. For the CDR3, the DNA is TGTGCCAGCATTCGGGGGGAGAATCAGCCCCAGCATTTT. It yields the protein CASIRGENQPQHF.

V is TRBV9 and J is TRBJ2-7; a possible D gene is TRBD2 (5 bases). The CDR3 spans 13 residues. Germline CDR1 reads SGDLS; CDR2 reads YYNGEE. Trimming pared 4 bases from V and 4 bases from J, leaving 12 bases between. The CDR3 DNA is TGTGCCAGCAGCCTCAAAGAGGGATACGAGCAGTACTTC. This sequence encodes CASSLKEGYEQYF. Looking up the rest from reference TRBV9 and TRBJ2-7 gives the full variable domain: DSGVTQTPKHLITATGQRVTLRCSPRSGDLSVYWYQQSLDQGLQFLIQYYNGEERAKGNILERFSAQQFPDLHSELNLSSLELGDSALYFCASSLKEGYEQYFGPGTRLTVT.

CDR3 coding DNA: TGTGCCTGGAGTGTTTTTACTGAAGCTTTCTTT. Translating it yields CAWSVFTEAFF. This sequence joins TRBV30 and TRBJ1-1; D gene unclear. Germline V lookup: CDR1 GTSNPN, CDR2 SVGIG (reference sequence). V was cut by 0 bases and J by 5 bases, with 4 bases left in between. CDR3 length: 11 residues.

This clone occurred a few times. The rearrangement links TRBV5-1 to TRBJ2-3; the D gene is possibly TRBD1 (5 bases). The CDR3 length is 13 residues. The V end lost 5 bases, the J end lost 4 bases, and 11 bases lay between the germline ends. Germline lookup yields CDR1 SGHRS and CDR2 YFSETQ. CDR3 bases: TGCGCCAGCAGTCCCCTGACAGCAGATACGCAGTATTTT. Its protein product is CASSPLTADTQYF.

J is TRBJ2-4 and V is TRBV4-1, with a possible D match to TRBD1 (5 bases). The CDR3 spans 15 residues. Germline assignment: CDR1 MGHRA and CDR2 YSYEKL. V was pared by 0 bases and J by 4 bases, with 10 bases between. CDR3 sequence (DNA): TGCGCCAGCAGCCAAGAATCAGGGTTAAAAAACATTCAGTACTTC. As protein: CASSQESGLKNIQYF.

The rearrangement links TRBV11-3 to TRBJ2-7, with D uncertain. This CDR3 region has 16 residues. V lost 5 bases, J lost 4 bases, and 21 bases lay in between. Germline V gene lookup returns CDR1 SGHNT and CDR2 YENEEA. The DNA for the CDR3 is TGTGCCAGCAGCAGAAGGCTGTTTACCGGGCGATACGAGCAGTACTTC. Translation: CASSRRLFTGRYEQYF.

The V call is TRBV6-5, the J call TRBJ1-4; D is ambiguous. The CDR3 has 15 amino acids. Trimming took 6 bases from V and 7 from J, leaving 18 bases between them. Germline-derived CDR1 and CDR2 are MNHEY and SVGAGI. The CDR3 region has the DNA TGTGCCAGCAGACAAACCGGCGCCCGGGGTGAAAAACTGTTTTTT. Residues: CASRQTGARGEKLFF.

The rearrangement joins TRBV28 to TRBJ2-7; 8 bases are shared with TRBD2. Trimming took 6 bases from V and 5 from J; bases not matched to a gene: 12. CDR3 size: 15 residues. The germline V gene has CDR1 MDHEN and CDR2 SYDVKM. CDR3 nucleotides: TGTGCCAGCAGCCCCCCCGGGACTAGTATGCACGAGCAGTACTTC. It codes for CASSPPGTSMHEQYF.

This clone was observed a handful of times. This chain connects TRBV5-1 to TRBJ2-1, with TRBD2 identical over 14 bases. This CDR3 region has 15 residues. Germline V gene lookup returns CDR1 SGHRS and CDR2 YFSETQ. V was clipped by 6 bases and J by 6 bases; unmatched bases: 5. The CDR3 here is CASTKGLAGVNEQFF. The CDR3 DNA sequence: TGCGCCAGCACCAAGGGACTAGCGGGAGTCAATGAGCAGTTCTTC.

This chain joins TRBV4-3 and TRBJ2-2; no firm D call. The length of the CDR3 is 15 residues. Trimming took off 4 bases at V and 7 bases at J, with 16 bases between the two ends. Germline V CDR1 and CDR2: LGHNA, YSLEER. The CDR3 nucleotides read TGCGCCAGCAGCCTAAGTCGGGTTCAGAACGGGGAGCTGTTTTTT. This gives the protein CASSLSRVQNGELFF.

The CDR3 bases are TGTGCCAGTAGTAGAGGAGACAATGAGCAGTTCTTC. Translating gives CASSRGDNEQFF. V gene TRBV19 combines with J gene TRBJ2-1, with unresolved D. Germline V gene lookup returns CDR1 LNHDA and CDR2 SQIVND (reference sequence). Trimming removed 4 bases from V and 5 bases from J, with 6 bases in between. The CDR3 has 12 residues.

J is TRBJ2-6 and V is TRBV15; unclear D gene. The CDR3 length is 17 residues. Germline loops: CDR1 LNHNV, CDR2 YYDKDF (reference sequence). Trimming left V 1 base short and J 0 bases short, with 10 bases between. The CDR3 reads CATSRVSAVSGANVLTF. The CDR3 nucleotides are TGTGCCACCAGCAGAGTCTCGGCAGTCTCTGGGGCCAACGTCCTGACTTTC.

The V gene is TRBV5-6, the J gene TRBJ1-5; D is uncertain. The V end was cut by 5 bases, the J end by 1 base, with 10 bases between. The CDR3 has 14 amino acids. The germline V gene has CDR1 SGHDT and CDR2 YYEEEE. The CDR3 is CASRDSESNQPQHF. The CDR3 nucleotides read TGTGCCAGCAGAGATTCGGAAAGCAATCAGCCCCAGCATTTT.

The chain employs TRBV28 and TRBJ1-1, with a tentative D call TRBD1 (5 bases). Germline assignment: CDR1 MDHEN and CDR2 SYDVKM. The CDR3 covers 13 residues. Trimming left V 6 bases short and J 7 bases short, with 15 bases between. CDR3 residues: CASSQTASSEAFF. The DNA of the CDR3 is TGTGCCAGCAGCCAGACAGCGTCGAGTGAAGCTTTCTTT.

This clone has more than one count but fewer than ten. The chain uses TRBV2 and TRBJ2-7; no definite D call. The germline V gene has CDR1 SNHLY and CDR2 FYNNEI. The V gene lost 6 bases and the J gene lost 0 bases, with 6 bases spanning the gap. The CDR3 has 12 residues. In DNA form, the CDR3 reads TGTGCCAGCAGGGGCACCTCCTACGAGCAGTACTTC. Translated, it gives CASRGTSYEQYF.

The chain employs TRBV19 and TRBJ2-7; D perhaps matches TRBD1 (6 bases). The CDR3 loop spans 14 amino acids. Germline assignment: CDR1 LNHDA and CDR2 SQIVND (reference sequence). V was clipped by 4 bases and J by 2 bases, with 12 bases between them. CDR3 sequence (DNA): TGTGCCAGTAGTACCGACAGGCCGACCTACGAGCAGTACTTC. Translating it yields CASSTDRPTYEQYF.

This chain uses TRBV15 with TRBJ2-7; the D is unclear. V was shortened by 5 bases and J by 2 bases, with 13 bases between the two germline ends. Germline V gene data show CDR1 as LNHNV and CDR2 as YYDKDF (reference sequence). This CDR3 has 14 residues. Here the CDR3 reads CATSARAETYEQYF. The CDR3, as DNA: TGTGCCACCAGCGCTCGGGCCGAAACCTACGAGCAGTACTTC.

This chain uses TRBV29-1 with TRBJ2-7, with D possibly being TRBD1 (5 bases). Trimming left V 0 bases short and J 1 base short, with 13 bases between. Looked up from germline, CDR1 is SQVTM and CDR2 is ANQGSEA. The CDR3 is made up of 15 amino acids. CDR3 nucleotide sequence: TGCAGCGTTGAAGATCCCAGGGCAGGTTCCTACGAGCAGTACTTC. Translation gives CSVEDPRAGSYEQYF.